This TCR beta chain was observed in a study of blood T cell repertoires in COVID-19 (dated by TCRdb to 2018 to 2020). Notes on the research overall: Collaborator samples came from the United States, Italy and Spain and covered acute and convalescent phases of COVID-19. The material from the prospective study consisted of cDNA or gDNA derived from T cells, B-cell-depleted T cells, or PBMCs. Subjects who had been exposed to COVID-19, were actively infected with it, or had recovered from it provided the deeply sampled blood TCRbeta repertoires that made up the dataset. The repertoires were released in a freely available public database meant as a resource for research on the immune response to SARS-CoV-2. Samples came from the ongoing ImmuneRACE study (first 160 participants) plus 1,254 subjects from 6 global collaborators. The sample metadata nearly always contained a de-identified subject ID, COVID-19 status, age in years and sex. HLA class I and class II types, where available, came from metadata supplied by the sample provider rather than from assay-based typing. Study-wide findings and limitations: The amount of clinical and demographic metadata varied by source and participant and was provided uncurated.

Trimming costs V 7 bases and J 5 bases, and their ends lie 11 bases apart. Taken from cysteine to phenylalanine, the CDR3 has 12 residues. The retained sequence is limited to the CDR3, 36 bases, with the frame set at the first base. According to the germline V gene, CDR1 reads MDHEN and CDR2 reads SYDVKM. Each collaborating institution followed its own protocols to collect whole blood in K2EDTA tubes. For TCRbeta analysis, collaborators shipped samples in one of three forms: frozen whole blood, isolated PBMCs, or DNA extracted from either of those sample types. TCRbeta CDR3 regions were amplified from genomic DNA using the immunoSEQ Assay, a bias-controlled multiplex PCR. The published analysis was carried out like this. Nucleated cell counts per sample were estimated from amplification of reference gene primers within the assay. Sequence reads were collapsed and filtered to measure the absolute abundance of every unique TCRbeta CDR3 rearrangement. For each sample, productive Simpson clonality was calculated as the square root of Simpson's diversity index over productive rearrangements. TCRdb's version of the immuneACCESS table is confined to in-frame rearrangements and falls short of the full clone set. An unresolved V gene accounts for under half of the shortfall where checked; the remainder is of unknown origin. The V and J calls and clone size come from that table; D and trimming were worked out from the DNA. This sample lists around 70,000 clones; roughly 74% were detected once. 15% of the sample is in the top ten clones.

Worth noting for this clone: What antigen it recognizes has not been identified. No clone much larger than this one lies a single base away; base qualities are absent.

Sequenced sample: peripheral blood. This receptor was identified in a human donor in a cohort sampled during active COVID-19. The chain is assembled from TRBV28 and TRBJ1-1; D gene: possibly TRBD1, on 5 matching bases. The nucleotide sequence is given as TGTGCCAGCAAGGGGTGGTATACTGAAGCTTTCTTT. Protein translation: CASKGWYTEAFF.